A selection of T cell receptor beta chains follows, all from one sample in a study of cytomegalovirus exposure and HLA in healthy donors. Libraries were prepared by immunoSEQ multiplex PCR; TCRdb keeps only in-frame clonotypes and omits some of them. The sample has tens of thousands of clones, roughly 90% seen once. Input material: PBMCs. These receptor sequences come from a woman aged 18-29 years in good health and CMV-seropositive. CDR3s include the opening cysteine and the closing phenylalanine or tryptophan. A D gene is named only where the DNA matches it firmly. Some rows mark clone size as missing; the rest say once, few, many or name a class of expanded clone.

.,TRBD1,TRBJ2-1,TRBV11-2,TGTGCCAGCAGCCTAGGGACAGGATCCTACAATGAGCAGTTCTTC,CASSLGTGSYNEQFF
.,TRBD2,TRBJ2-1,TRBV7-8,TGTGCCAGCAGCCCCGTCCGCGGGGGCTACAATGAGCAGTTCTTC,CASSPVRGGYNEQFF
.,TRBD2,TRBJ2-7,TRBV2,TGTGCCAGCAGTGAGCTGGGCGGGAGCTCCTACGAGCAGTACTTC,CASSELGGSSYEQYF
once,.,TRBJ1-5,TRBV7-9,TGTGCCAGCAGCTTATATCCCGACAGACTCAATCGGCCCCAGCATTTT,CASSLYPDRLNRPQHF
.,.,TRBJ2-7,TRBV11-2,TGTGCCAGCAGCTTAGATCGGGTCGGGGTGCAGTACTTC,CASSLDRVGVQYF
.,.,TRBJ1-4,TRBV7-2,TGTGCCAGCAGCTTAGAAAGTTACAGGGTGAAAGAAGGGAAACTGTTTTTT,CASSLESYRVKEGKLFF
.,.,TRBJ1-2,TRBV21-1,TGTGCCAGCAGCACCTACAGGGAGTATGGCTACACCTTC,CASSTYREYGYTF
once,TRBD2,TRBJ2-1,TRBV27,TGTGCCAGCAGTCGAGGGACTAGCGGGGGGGCTATGCGGTTCTTC,CASSRGTSGGAMRFF
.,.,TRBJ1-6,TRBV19,TGTGCCAGTAGTAGAGGCTCGACCCATAATTCACCCCTCCACTTT,CASSRGSTHNSPLHF
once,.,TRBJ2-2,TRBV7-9,TGTGCCAGCACTCAGCTAGCTGGGACCGGGGAGCTGTTTTTT,CASTQLAGTGELFF
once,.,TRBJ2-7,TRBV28,TGTGCCAGCAGTTTATACCAGGTAGTAGCCTACGAGCAGTACTTC,CASSLYQVVAYEQYF
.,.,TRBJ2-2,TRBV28,TGTGCCAGCAGCCCCTGGGGCGCGGCGAGCACCGGGGAGCTGTTTTTT,CASSPWGAASTGELFF
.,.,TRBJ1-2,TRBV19,TGTGCCAGTAGTTGGGCAGGGGACTATGGCTACACCTTC,CASSWAGDYGYTF
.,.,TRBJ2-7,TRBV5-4,TGTGCCAGCAGCTTTGGTAGCCTAGCGACCTACGAGCAGTACTTC,CASSFGSLATYEQYF
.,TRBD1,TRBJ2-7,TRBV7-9,TGTGCCAGCAGCCCCGGACAGGGGATATCCTACGAGCAGTACTTC,CASSPGQGISYEQYF
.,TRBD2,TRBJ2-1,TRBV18,TGTGCCAGCTCACTCCCGGGACTAGGTATTTATGAGCAGTTCTTC,CASSLPGLGIYEQFF
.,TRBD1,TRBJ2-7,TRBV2,TGTGCCAGCGACGACCCCGGGACAGGGGACTACGAGCAGTACTTC,CASDDPGTGDYEQYF
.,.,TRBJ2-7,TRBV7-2,TGTGCCAGCAGCTTAGACCGGGGCGAGCAGTACTTC,CASSLDRGEQYF
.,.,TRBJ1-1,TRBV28,TGTGCCAGCAGTTTGTATGCGGGGGCAAACACTGAAGCTTTCTTT,CASSLYAGANTEAFF
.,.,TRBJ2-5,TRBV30,TGTGCCTGGAGTGTAGGGCAGGGAGCGGGGACCCAGTACTTC,CAWSVGQGAGTQYF
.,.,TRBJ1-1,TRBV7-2,TGTGCCAGCAGCCCGGGTCCATCGAACACTGAAGCTTTCTTT,CASSPGPSNTEAFF
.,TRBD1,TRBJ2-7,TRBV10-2,TGCGCCAGCAGTGAGTCGGACAGGACCTACGAGCAGTACTTC,CASSESDRTYEQYF
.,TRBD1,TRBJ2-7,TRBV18,TGTGCCAGCTCACCGAGAACGTCCGGGACAGGGACGTCCGAGCAGTACTTC,CASSPRTSGTGTSEQYF
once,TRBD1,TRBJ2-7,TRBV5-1,TGCGCCAGCAGCTCGACCGGGACAGGGGGCGACGAGCAGTACTTC,CASSSTGTGGDEQYF
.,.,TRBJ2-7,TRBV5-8,TGTGCCAGCAGCAAAAGTACGTACGAGCAGTACTTC,CASSKSTYEQYF
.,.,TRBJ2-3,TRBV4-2,TGTGCCAGCAGCCAAGACCGGGGTTCTAGCACAGATACGCAGTATTTT,CASSQDRGSSTDTQYF
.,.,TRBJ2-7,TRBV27,TGTGCCAGCAGTTTAACAGGGAGCTCCTACGAGCAGTACTTC,CASSLTGSSYEQYF
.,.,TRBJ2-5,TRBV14,TGTGCCAGCAGCCAACTCGAGATCACCCAAGAGACCCAGTACTTC,CASSQLEITQETQYF
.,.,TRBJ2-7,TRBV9,TGTGCCAGCAGCGTAGACAGGATCGGTTACGAGCAGTACTTC,CASSVDRIGYEQYF
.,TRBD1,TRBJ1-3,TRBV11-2,TGTGCCAGCAGCCCCACAGGGGGCTCTGGAAACACCATATATTTT,CASSPTGGSGNTIYF
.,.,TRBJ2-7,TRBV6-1,TGTGCCAGCAGTACCCACAGGGACCCCTACGAGCAGTACTTC,CASSTHRDPYEQYF
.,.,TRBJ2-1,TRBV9,TGTGCCAGCAGCGTAAGTCAGGGGAATGAGCAGTTCTTC,CASSVSQGNEQFF
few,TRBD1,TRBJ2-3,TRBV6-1,TGTGCCAGCAATCTGGGGACAGGGACAGATACGCAGTATTTT,CASNLGTGTDTQYF
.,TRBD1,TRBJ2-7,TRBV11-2,TGTGCCAGCAGCCCTTCACAGGGGTACCACGAGCAGTACTTC,CASSPSQGYHEQYF
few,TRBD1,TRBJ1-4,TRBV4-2,TGTGCCAGCAGCCAACCACAGGGGGCCATTAATGAAAAACTGTTTTTT,CASSQPQGAINEKLFF
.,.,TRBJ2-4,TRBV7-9,TGTGCCAGCAGTTCACAACCCACAGGGTTAGCCAAAAACATTCAGTACTTC,CASSSQPTGLAKNIQYF
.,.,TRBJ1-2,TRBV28,TGTGCCAGCAGCACAACTCGGACAGAGGATGGCTACACCTTC,CASSTTRTEDGYTF
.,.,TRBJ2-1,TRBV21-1,TGTGCCAGCAGCAAATACAATAGACTAGCGGGAGAACACAATGAGCAGTTCTTC,CASSKYNRLAGEHNEQFF
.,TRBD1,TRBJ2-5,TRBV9,TGTGCCAGCAGCGTAGGGACAGGGGCGCAAGAGACCCAGTACTTC,CASSVGTGAQETQYF
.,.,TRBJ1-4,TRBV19,TGTGCCAGTGCCGCAGGAACAACTAATGAAAAACTGTTTTTT,CASAAGTTNEKLFF
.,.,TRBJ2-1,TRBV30,TGTGCCTGGACAAACTACAATGAGCAGTTCTTC,CAWTNYNEQFF
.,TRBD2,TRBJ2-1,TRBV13,TGTGCCAGCAGCTTAGGCTCTTACGGGAGGGCCACTGAGCAGTTCTTC,CASSLGSYGRATEQFF
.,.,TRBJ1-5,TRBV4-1,TGCGCCAGCAGCCTGACATTTAGCAATCAGCCCCAGCATTTT,CASSLTFSNQPQHF